The rows below give T cell receptor beta chains drawn from one sample of a study of blood T cell repertoires in COVID-19. The assay was immunoSEQ multiplex PCR, and TCRdb's table has in-frame clones only and misses some. Of under 250,000 clones listed, roughly 91% are singletons. Sequencing was carried out using PBMCs or T cells enriched from blood (not recorded which). The receptors were sampled from a woman in her 30s with acute COVID-19. Both conserved end residues are part of each CDR3. The D gene is left open where the match is weak. The size field is filled for only some rows; it gives once, few, many or a size class.

v_call	clone_size	d_call	j_call	cdr3_length	cdr3_nt	cdr3_aa
TRBV10-3	-	-	TRBJ1-2	15	TGTGCCATCAGTGAGTCGGGCACAGGCGACTATGGCTACACCTTC	CAISESGTGDYGYTF
TRBV29-1	-	-	TRBJ2-7	14	TGCAGCGTTGAAAGCGGGGGACAGATCTACGAGCAGTACTTC	CSVESGGQIYEQYF
TRBV7-2	-	-	TRBJ1-5	14	TGTGCCAGCAGCTTATGGGCAACAACCCAGCCCCAGCATTTT	CASSLWATTQPQHF
TRBV7-9	-	-	TRBJ1-1	13	TGTGCCAGCAGCTCTTACATGAACACTGAAGCTTTCTTT	CASSSYMNTEAFF
TRBV7-2	-	TRBD1	TRBJ1-5	13	TGTGCCAGTGGGGGCAGGGGGAATCAGCCCCAGCATTTT	CASGGRGNQPQHF
TRBV5-3	-	-	TRBJ2-7	14	TGTGCCAGAAGCTTGGCGCTAGCCAGCTACGAGCAGTACTTC	CARSLALASYEQYF
TRBV30	-	-	TRBJ1-2	13	TGTGCCTGGAGTCAAGAGGTGGACTATGGCTACACCTTC	CAWSQEVDYGYTF
TRBV7-9	-	-	TRBJ1-2	14	TGTGCCAGCAGCCGATCCACAGGAGAGTATGGCTACACCTTC	CASSRSTGEYGYTF
TRBV7-9	once	-	TRBJ2-7	13	TGTGCCAGCAGCTTCCCTAAATCCTACGAGCAGTACTTC	CASSFPKSYEQYF
TRBV5-1	-	-	TRBJ1-1	15	TGCGCCAGCAGCTTGGGCGGGGATGGGAACACTGAAGCTTTCTTT	CASSLGGDGNTEAFF
TRBV4-3	once	-	TRBJ2-3	13	TGCGCCAGCAGCCAAGACTCGGGGGATACGCAGTATTTT	CASSQDSGDTQYF
TRBV15	-	TRBD1	TRBJ2-2	18	TGTGCCACCAGCAGAGGAGTACAGGGCCAGGGGGCCACCGGGGAGCTGTTTTTT	CATSRGVQGQGATGELFF
TRBV5-4	-	TRBD1	TRBJ1-1	13	TGTGCCAGCAGCGCGGGACAGGGCACCGAAGCTTTCTTT	CASSAGQGTEAFF
TRBV27	once	TRBD1	TRBJ1-4	15	TGTGCCAGCAGTATAACAGGGGGCATAGAAGAAAAACTGTTTTTT	CASSITGGIEEKLFF
TRBV7-9	-	TRBD1	TRBJ1-2	12	TGTGCCAGCAGCCGCCAGGACAGGGTCCCCTTTTTC	CASSRQDRVPFF
TRBV29-1	-	-	TRBJ2-3	12	TGCAGCGTTGTGATGGCCACAGATACGCAGTATTTT	CSVVMATDTQYF
TRBV5-6	-	-	TRBJ2-1	11	TGTGCCAGCAGCTCCCTGAGTGAGCAGTTCTTC	CASSSLSEQFF
TRBV4-1	-	-	TRBJ1-5	13	TGCGCCAGCAGCCCGAGATGGAATCAGCCCCAGCATTTT	CASSPRWNQPQHF
TRBV28	few	TRBD1	TRBJ1-4	10	TGTGCCAGCAGTTTAAAGGACAGGAATTTT	CASSLKDRNF
TRBV5-4	-	TRBD2	TRBJ2-5	17	TGTGCCAGCAGCGGGTCGACTAGCGGGGGGCCACAAGAGACCCAGTACTTC	CASSGSTSGGPQETQYF
TRBV7-2	-	-	TRBJ1-6	14	TGTGCCAGCAGCTTAGGGCAGGGGTACGCGGCCCTCCACTTT	CASSLGQGYAALHF
TRBV19	-	-	TRBJ2-7	13	TGTGCCAGTAGTAGCGGGGCTAGGTACGAGCAGTACTTC	CASSSGARYEQYF
TRBV5-6	-	TRBD1	TRBJ1-2	14	TGTGCCAGCAGCTTGTTCCACAGGGGATCTGGCTACACCTTC	CASSLFHRGSGYTF
TRBV5-6	-	-	TRBJ2-7	11	TGTGCCAGCAGATGGGGAGCCGAGCAGTACTTC	CASRWGAEQYF
TRBV3-1/TRBV3-2	-	-	TRBJ1-6	16	TGTGCCAGCAGCCAAGTGGCGGATAGCTATAATTCACCCCTCCACTTT	CASSQVADSYNSPLHF
TRBV2	-	TRBD1	TRBJ1-2	13	TGTGCCAGCAGTGCCGACAGGGGAAGGGGCTACACCTTC	CASSADRGRGYTF
TRBV6-5	-	-	TRBJ1-4	16	TGTGCCAGCAGTTTCCGGCGGCGTCAACGTAATGAAAAACTGTTTTTT	CASSFRRRQRNEKLFF
TRBV11-3	-	-	TRBJ2-1	15	TGTGCCAGCAGCTTAGATCTGGCGGCAGACAATGAGCAGTTCTTC	CASSLDLAADNEQFF
TRBV6-2/TRBV6-3	-	TRBD2	TRBJ2-1	13	TGTGCCAGCAGCCCCGGACTAGCGGGGGAGCAGTTCTTC	CASSPGLAGEQFF
TRBV5-1	-	-	TRBJ2-7	15	TGCGCCAGCAGCGGGTGGGGCGGAAGTAGGGACGAGCAGTACTTC	CASSGWGGSRDEQYF
TRBV3-1/TRBV3-2	-	-	TRBJ1-2	13	TGTGCCAGCAGCCGATCTAGAGGCTATGGCTACACCTTC	CASSRSRGYGYTF
TRBV4-1	-	TRBD1	TRBJ2-7	15	TGCGCCAGCAGCCTAAGGGGACAGGGAGGCTACGAGCAGTACTTC	CASSLRGQGGYEQYF
TRBV7-6	-	-	TRBJ2-7	14	TGTGCCAGCAGCTTTGGGCAGAGCTCCTACGAGCAGTACTTC	CASSFGQSSYEQYF
TRBV4-1	-	-	TRBJ2-2	15	TGCGCCAGCAGCCACCTCGGACAGAACACCGGGGAGCTGTTTTTT	CASSHLGQNTGELFF
TRBV27	many	-	TRBJ1-2	14	TGTGCCAGCAGTTTATCTCCGGGGAACTATGGCTACACCTTC	CASSLSPGNYGYTF
TRBV18	-	-	TRBJ1-1	14	TGTGCCAGCTCACAGGAGGTTAGGAACACTGAAGCTTTCTTT	CASSQEVRNTEAFF
TRBV10-3	-	TRBD1	TRBJ1-2	13	TGTGCCATCAGTGGAACAGGGGACTATGGCTACACCTTC	CAISGTGDYGYTF
TRBV30	-	TRBD2	TRBJ2-5	16	TGTGCCTGGAGTCTGGGACTAGCCCCGTTTCAAGAGACCCAGTACTTC	CAWSLGLAPFQETQYF
TRBV7-2	-	TRBD2	TRBJ2-1	17	TGTGCCAGCAGCCGTATTCGACTAGCGGGGGGCATGGGTGAGCAGTTCTTC	CASSRIRLAGGMGEQFF
TRBV30	-	TRBD1	TRBJ2-1	13	TGTGCCGGTGACAGGGGTACCTACAATGAGCAGTTCTTC	CAGDRGTYNEQFF
TRBV18	-	TRBD1	TRBJ1-1	15	TGTGCCAGCTCACCAGGGGACAGGGTGGACACTGAAGCTTTCTTT	CASSPGDRVDTEAFF
TRBV4-1	-	-	TRBJ1-1	16	TGCGCCAGCAGCTCCCGTCGGGGGAGGATGAACACTGAAGCTTTCTTT	CASSSRRGRMNTEAFF
TRBV2	-	-	TRBJ2-7	14	TGTGCCAGCACCTTAATGGATGGAGTTTACGAGCAGTACTTC	CASTLMDGVYEQYF
TRBV10-1	once	TRBD2	TRBJ2-1	15	TGCGCCAGCAGCTACCTAGCGGGGGTTTTTGATGAGCAGTTCTTC	CASSYLAGVFDEQFF
TRBV28	-	-	TRBJ1-2	13	TGTGCCAGCAGTTCGGGTCAGCGGGATGGCTACACCTTC	CASSSGQRDGYTF
TRBV9	-	-	TRBJ1-1	14	TGTGCCAGCAGCCCGCGGGGGGGGGACACTGAAGCTTTCTTT	CASSPRGGDTEAFF
TRBV20-1	-	-	TRBJ1-2	16	TGCAATGCTAGTGACCCCGTGACAGGTCCTCAGAATGGCTACACCTTC	CNASDPVTGPQNGYTF
TRBV18	-	-	TRBJ1-6	16	TGTGCCAGCTCAAGGAACAGGGCGGCCTATAATTCACCCCTCCACTTT	CASSRNRAAYNSPLHF
TRBV19	-	TRBD1	TRBJ1-6	16	TGTGCCAGTAGCTGGACAGGGGGCTCCTATAATTCACCCCTCCACTTT	CASSWTGGSYNSPLHF
TRBV2	-	TRBD1	TRBJ1-5	16	TGTGCCAGCACGGGGGGACAGGGGGCAATTAGTCAGCCCCAGCATTTT	CASTGGQGAISQPQHF
TRBV5-8	-	-	TRBJ1-5	12	TGTGCCAGCAGCTTTCGGGATCAGCCCCAGCATTTT	CASSFRDQPQHF